The 25 T cell receptor beta chains below all came from one sample that was sequenced in a study of blood T cells in healthy people across ages. Combining a sample-barcoded 5' primer with a J-beta primer mix, a second PCR ran for 7 to 11 cycles. One entry per CDR3 protein results from TCRdb running MiXCR on the 5' RACE reads. There are roughly 730,000 distinct CDR3 sequences in the sample; roughly three fifths occur only once, and roughly 24% lies in the top ten. The sample consisted of blood. These TCRs come from a man aged 35 to 55 in good health.

The chain has TRBV2 and TRBJ1-4, with D possibly matching TRBD1 (5 bases). The CDR3 spans 13 residues. Germline CDR1 is SNHLY and CDR2 is FYNNEI. V lost 8 bases to trimming and J lost 5 bases, with 12 bases between them. The CDR3 DNA sequence: TGTGCCAGCCAAGGACACTTAAATGAAAAACTGTTTTTT. It is translated as CASQGHLNEKLFF. The full variable domain, its missing parts supplied by reference TRBV2 and TRBJ1-4, is EPEVTQTPSHQVTQMGQEVILRCVPISNHLYFYWYRQILGQKVEFLVSFYNNEISEKSEIFDDQFSVERPDGSNFTLKIRSTKLEDSAMYFCASQGHLNEKLFFGSGTQLSVL.

The chain couples TRBV20-1 to TRBJ1-2; TRBD1 agrees at 8 bases. After removal of 1 base from V and 1 base from J, the junction contained 11 bases not matched to a gene. The CDR3 spans 17 residues. From germline, CDR1 is DFQATT and CDR2 SNEGSKA (reference sequence). CDR3 bases: TGCAGTGCTAGAGTTACGAGGGGACAGGCATATAACTATGGCTACACCTTC. Its translation is CSARVTRGQAYNYGYTF.

For this clonotype: One end of the junction fails to match germline, which may point to a read error. The rearrangement joins TRBV3-1 to TRBJ2-7; the match to TRBD2 covers 8 bases. Looked up from germline, CDR1 is LGHDT and CDR2 is YNNKEL (reference sequence). This CDR3 is 13 amino acids long. CDR3 protein: CTSRAGTSGEQYF. The CDR3 DNA reads as TGTACCAGCAGGGCCGGGACTAGTGGCGAGCAGTACTTC.

The gene calls are TRBV28 and TRBJ2-7; 11 bases agree with TRBD2. This CDR3 contains 18 residues. CDR1 MDHEN and CDR2 SYDVKM come from the germline V gene. With V trimmed by 6 bases and J by 6 bases, 19 bases remained unmatched. CDR3 sequence: CASSGQGIGSGRDREQYF. Written as DNA, the CDR3 is TGTGCCAGCAGCGGACAGGGAATAGGTAGCGGGAGGGATCGCGAGCAGTACTTC.

The chain carries TRBV5-1 and TRBJ2-1; 9 bases align to TRBD1. The V gene's germline CDR1 is SGHRS and CDR2 YFSETQ. The CDR3 is made up of 14 amino acids. Trimming took 4 bases from V and 7 from J; bases not matched to a gene: 6. The CDR3 here is CASSPDRGWNEQFF. DNA for the CDR3: TGCGCCAGCAGCCCCGACAGGGGGTGGAATGAGCAGTTCTTC. The full variable domain, completed using reference TRBV5-1 and TRBJ2-1, is KAGVTQTPRYLIKTRGQQVTLSCSPISGHRSVSWYQQTPGQGLQFLFEYFSETQRNKGNFPGRFSGRQFSNSRSEMNVSTLELGDSALYLCASSPDRGWNEQFFGPGTRLTVL.

This chain uses TRBV5-1 with TRBJ2-7; either TRBD1 or TRBD2 may fit D (5 bases each). CDR3 length: 15 amino acids. Per the germline V gene, CDR1 is SGHRS and CDR2 is YFSETQ. With 1 base removed from V and 2 bases from J, the gap between germline ends came to 13 bases. CDR3 loop: CASSLSHGAPYEQYF. The CDR3 coding sequence is TGCGCCAGCAGCTTGTCCCACGGGGCCCCCTACGAGCAGTACTTC.

Written as DNA, the CDR3 is TGTGCCAGCAGCCAAGAAAAGAGTACAAGGGCTAGCCTCTTGAATGAGCAGTTCTTC. It encodes CASSQEKSTRASLLNEQFF. The chain joins TRBV4-2 to TRBJ2-1; D is possibly TRBD2 (5 bases). Germline V gene sequence: CDR1 LGHNA, CDR2 YNFKEQ. CDR3 size: 19 residues. The V end lost 0 bases, the J end lost 7 bases, and 25 bases lay between the germline ends.

J is TRBJ1-5 and V is TRBV20-1; D is undetermined. The length of the CDR3 is 14 residues. From germline, CDR1 is DFQATT and CDR2 SNEGSKA (reference sequence). Trimming shortened V by 1 base and J by 3 bases, and 10 bases separated the two germline ends. This chain's CDR3 is CSARATAYNQPQHF. For the CDR3, the DNA is TGCAGTGCTAGAGCCACGGCATACAATCAGCCCCAGCATTTT.

This chain joins TRBV27 and TRBJ1-6, with D possibly matching TRBD1 (6 bases). V dropped 6 bases and J dropped 7 bases, with 13 bases sitting between them. The CDR3 covers 14 residues. Germline V gene sequence: CDR1 MNHEY, CDR2 SMNVEV (reference sequence). Here the CDR3 reads CASRGRTANSPLHF. The CDR3 DNA reads TGTGCCAGCAGAGGAAGGACAGCGAATTCACCCCTCCACTTT.

This chain joins TRBV20-1 and TRBJ2-3, with TRBD2 matching over 8 bases. The CDR3 covers 15 residues. J was trimmed by 2 bases and V by 8 bases; bases with no gene match: 12. Germline V gene data show CDR1 as DFQATT and CDR2 as SNEGSKA (reference sequence). In nucleotides, the CDR3 is TGCAGTACTGACTCGGGACTAGGTTACACAGATACGCAGTATTTT. Translation: CSTDSGLGYTDTQYF.

Worth noting for this clonotype: Being one base from a much bigger clone, this may be a read error. J is TRBJ2-6 and V is TRBV4-2; D may be TRBD1 (5 bases). CDR3 size: 16 residues. Germline CDR1 and CDR2: LGHNA and YNFKEQ. The CDR3 is CASSQGTGSGADVLTF. In nucleotides, the CDR3 is TGTGCCAGCAGCCAGGGTACAGGCTCTGGGGCCGACGTCCTGACTTTC.

The chain has TRBV27 and TRBJ2-7; a possible D gene is TRBD2 (7 bases). The J call may be wrong; the DNA end is better matched by TRBJ2-4. This CDR3 is built from 14 residues. Germline V gene data show CDR1 as MNHEY and CDR2 as SMNVEV (reference sequence). CDR3 amino acids: CASSQQGGGNIQYF. The CDR3 coding sequence is TGTGCCAGCAGTCAACAGGGAGGGGGGAACATTCAGTACTTC.

The V gene is TRBV12-3 or TRBV12-4, the J gene TRBJ2-3; 11 bases are a match to TRBD2. V dropped 6 bases and J dropped 2; count of bases not matched to a gene: 7. The CDR3 loop spans 16 amino acids. The CDR3 is CASRRTSGGLTDTQYF. The CDR3 DNA is TGTGCCAGCAGACGCACTAGCGGGGGCCTCACAGATACGCAGTATTTT.

The chain employs TRBV25-1 and TRBJ2-6, with 10 bases lining up with TRBD1. This CDR3 has 14 residues. Trimming cost V 8 bases and J 8 bases; bases outside gene matches: 6. CDR1 and CDR2 from the germline V gene are MGHDK and SYGVNS. This CDR3 is CASGGQGLSNVLTF. CDR3 bases: TGTGCCAGCGGGGGACAGGGGCTATCCAACGTCCTGACTTTC.

This clonotype has more than one count but fewer than ten. The chain couples TRBV20-1 to TRBJ2-7, with D tentatively TRBD1 (5 bases). Trimming removed 6 bases at V and 0 bases at J, with 12 bases between. CDR1 is DFQATT and CDR2 is SNEGSKA in the germline V gene (reference sequence). The CDR3 extends over 13 amino acids. The CDR3 loop is CSAPVQGSYEQYF. CDR3 DNA: TGCAGTGCCCCGGTGCAGGGCTCCTACGAGCAGTACTTC.

Remarks on this clonotype: One end of the junction fails to match germline, which may point to a read error. The chain combines TRBV15 with TRBJ2-6, with 12 bases that match TRBD2. This CDR3 comprises 18 residues. CDR1 and CDR2 (germline): LNHNV, YYDKDF (reference sequence). CDR3 sequence (DNA): TGTGCCACCAGCTGCTTGACTAGCGGGAGCTCTGGGGCCAACATCCTGACTTTC. Translated, it gives CATSCLTSGSSGANILTF.

The chain has TRBV5-1 and TRBJ2-3; the match to TRBD2 covers 10 bases. CDR3 length: 14 amino acids. CDR1 and CDR2 from the germline V gene are SGHRS and YFSETQ. Trimming took 7 bases from V and 4 from J; bases not matched to a gene: 6. CDR3 coding DNA: TGCGCCAGCGGAACTAGCGGGAACTCAGATACGCAGTATTTT. Protein product: CASGTSGNSDTQYF.

This chain joins TRBV20-1 and TRBJ2-3, with 8 bases identical to TRBD2. The V gene's germline CDR1 is DFQATT and CDR2 SNEGSKA (reference sequence). The CDR3 totals 15 residues. The J segment lost 4 bases and the V segment lost 5 bases, leaving 11 bases of the junction unmatched. CDR3 sequence: CSASFIAGRSDTQYF. CDR3 in DNA: TGCAGTGCTTCATTTATAGCGGGGAGATCAGATACGCAGTATTTT.

The chain recombines TRBV5-1 with TRBJ1-2; D unclear. This CDR3 is 14 amino acids long. Trimming left V 3 bases short and J 2 bases short, with 11 bases between. The germline CDR1 and CDR2 sequences are SGHRS and YFSETQ. The CDR3 sequence is CASSSSQNNYGYTF. In DNA form, the CDR3 reads TGCGCCAGCAGCTCGAGCCAAAACAACTATGGCTACACCTTC.

This clonotype was seen only a few times. This chain joins TRBV24-1 and TRBJ2-1; TRBD1 matches at 7 bases. CDR1 and CDR2 from the germline V gene are KGHDR and SFDVKD. The CDR3 loop spans 16 amino acids. V trimming: 4 bases; J trimming: 4 bases; junction bases outside the gene matches: 9. As DNA, the CDR3 is TGTGCCACCAGTGAGTCACCGGGACAGCCATACAATGAGCAGTTCTTC. It is translated as CATSESPGQPYNEQFF.

The chain joins TRBV6-2 or TRBV6-3 to TRBJ1-2, with D unclear. Deletions cut 2 bases from V and 7 bases from J, with 11 bases between. There are 13 residues in the CDR3. CDR1 and CDR2 from the germline V gene are MNHEY and SVGEGT. CDR3 sequence: CASSYAPGSGYTF. CDR3 nucleotides: TGTGCCAGCAGTTACGCCCCGGGGTCTGGCTACACCTTC.

V and J are TRBV9 and TRBJ2-5, with D perhaps assigned TRBD1 or TRBD2 (5 bases each). Trimming left V 1 base short and J 1 base short, with 11 bases between. This CDR3 contains 15 residues. Germline V lookup: CDR1 SGDLS, CDR2 YYNGEE. The CDR3 loop reads CASSVQPGTQETQYF. The CDR3 coding sequence is TGTGCCAGCAGCGTACAGCCGGGGACCCAAGAGACCCAGTACTTC. Looking up the rest from reference TRBV9 and TRBJ2-5 gives the full variable domain: DSGVTQTPKHLITATGQRVTLRCSPRSGDLSVYWYQQSLDQGLQFLIQYYNGEERAKGNILERFSAQQFPDLHSELNLSSLELGDSALYFCASSVQPGTQETQYFGPGTRLLVL.

This clonotype appeared a few times. The chain links TRBV15 to TRBJ2-7; D might be TRBD1 (5 bases). The V end lost 1 base, the J end lost 2 bases, and 18 bases lay between the germline ends. The CDR3 sequence is 17 residues long. The germline CDR1 and CDR2 sequences are LNHNV and YYDKDF (reference sequence). The CDR3 sequence: CATSRASDRRFPYEQYF. CDR3 sequence (DNA): TGTGCCACCAGCAGAGCATCAGACAGAAGATTTCCCTACGAGCAGTACTTC.

This clonotype has more than one count but fewer than ten. CDR3 coding DNA: TGTGCCAGCAGTGTAGGGGGACGGAACTACGAGCAGTACTTC. It is translated as CASSVGGRNYEQYF. J is TRBJ2-7 and V is TRBV27; D is perhaps TRBD1 (6 bases). CDR1 is MNHEY, CDR2 SMNVEV, per germline (reference sequence). The CDR3 totals 14 residues. V was cut by 5 bases and J by 3 bases, with 14 bases left in between.

The V and J genes are TRBV12-3 or TRBV12-4 and TRBJ2-1; TRBD2 agrees at 8 bases. The junction had 9 bases not matched to a gene; V was cut back by 4 bases and J by 7 bases. The CDR3 loop spans 15 amino acids. The DNA of the CDR3 is TGTGCCAGCAGTTCCCCCGGGAGGGCCTGGAATGAGCAGTTCTTC. Encoded protein: CASSSPGRAWNEQFF.